This TCR beta chain comes out of a study of identifying expanded T cells in peripheral blood. During the collection period, no donor immune events like infections were recorded. Overall study results and limits: Clone count variance between two-week samples rose with total template count.

As concerns this clone: Its antigen is as yet unknown.

Germline CDR1 reads LNHDA; CDR2 reads SQIVND (reference sequence). The length of the CDR3 is 15 residues. The V end was cut by 7 bases, the J end by 2 bases, with 12 bases between. Generated by immunoSEQ multiplex PCR, the TCRdb table keeps only in-frame clones and is missing some. Of about 130,000 clones in the sample, less than 90% were seen once. The sequenced sample consisted of blood. The rearrangement uses TRBV19 and TRBJ2-6; tentative D call: TRBD2 (6 bases). This TCR came from a person aged 18-69 years in good health. The CDR3 nucleotides are TGTGCCAGTACTTCCTGGACTACTGGGGCCAACGTCCTGACTTTC. This codes for CASTSWTTGANVLTF.